In its sample, the clone carrying this T cell receptor (beta chain) was seen many times. TCRdb itself ran the 5' RACE reads through MiXCR, one entry per CDR3 protein. The sample records approximately 690,000 distinct CDR3 sequences, around 6% being singletons. The sample belongs to a study of identical twins. CDR1 and CDR2 (germline): LGHNT, FRNRAP. This CDR3 has 13 residues. V was clipped by 7 bases and J by 8 bases, with 15 bases between them. The source material was naive T cells sorted from blood. The chain recombines TRBV12-5 with TRBJ2-1; D is possibly TRBD1 (6 bases). The TCR sequence derives from a man aged 18-30 years in good health. CDR3 protein: CASVKGDGDEQFF. CDR3 coding DNA: TGTGCTAGTGTAAAGGGGGACGGGGATGAGCAGTTCTTC. Using reference TRBV12-5 and TRBJ2-1 for the parts outside the CDR3, the full variable domain is DARVTQTPRHKVTEMGQEVTMRCQPILGHNTVFWYRQTMMQGLELLAYFRNRAPLDDSGMPKDRFSAEMPDATLATLKIQPSEPRDSAVYFCASVKGDGDEQFFGPGTRLTVL.